These 17 T cell receptor beta chains were sequenced from one sample in a study of CD8 T cells in Susac syndrome. cDNA came from roughly 0.53 to 1 ug RNA primed by random hexamers. Each CDR3 protein gets one entry after TCRdb re-called the immunoSEQ multiplex PCR reads with MiXCR. The sample holds 200,000 to 300,000 distinct CDR3 sequences, 90% to 97% seen once. The sample taken for sequencing was CD4+ T cells from PBMCs. All receptors derive from a human donor with Susac syndrome.

This chain links TRBV29-1 with TRBJ2-3; a weak D match, TRBD2 (6 bases). The germline V and J ends were trimmed by 0 bases and 6 bases, with 16 bases remaining between them. The germline gives CDR1 SQVTM, CDR2 ANQGSEA. CDR3 size: 15 residues. This chain's CDR3 is CSVEDQKRVSDTQYF. As DNA, the CDR3 is TGCAGCGTTGAAGATCAAAAGCGGGTCTCGGATACGCAGTATTTT.

The chain couples TRBV2 to TRBJ2-1, with D hard to call. V was shortened by 5 bases and J by 5 bases, with 7 bases between the two germline ends. Germline assignment: CDR1 SNHLY and CDR2 FYNNEI. The CDR3 extends over 12 amino acids. The CDR3 DNA reads as TGTGCCAGCAGTACGGAAAACAATGAGCAGTTCTTC. Residues: CASSTENNEQFF.

J is TRBJ1-1 and V is TRBV20-1; maybe TRBD1 (5 bases). CDR1 and CDR2 from the germline V gene are DFQATT and SNEGSKA (reference sequence). Trimming shortened V by 3 bases and J by 5 bases, and 7 bases separated the two germline ends. The CDR3 is made up of 11 amino acids. The CDR3 coding sequence is TGCAGTGCTAGGAGACAGACTGAAGCTTTCTTT. It yields the protein CSARRQTEAFF.

V and J are TRBV3-1 and TRBJ2-2; D is perhaps TRBD1 or TRBD2 (5 bases each). The CDR3 totals 15 residues. Deletions cut 2 bases from V and 4 bases from J, with 11 bases between. CDR1 is LGHDT and CDR2 is YNNKEL in the germline V gene (reference sequence). CDR3 region: CASSQPTGGTGELFF. The DNA of the CDR3 is TGTGCCAGCAGCCAACCCACAGGAGGCACCGGGGAGCTGTTTTTT.

V usage is TRBV28 and J usage is TRBJ1-4, with D hard to call. CDR1 is MDHEN, CDR2 SYDVKM, per germline. The CDR3 consists of 14 residues. V was cut by 2 bases and J by 8 bases, with 12 bases left in between. The CDR3 protein is CASSLPWAEEKLFF. The CDR3 DNA reads as TGTGCCAGCAGTTTACCCTGGGCGGAAGAAAAACTGTTTTTT.

The chain couples TRBV7-9 to TRBJ2-1, with 10 positions matching TRBD1. V lost 5 bases and J lost 14; bases outside the gene matches: 3. The CDR3 sequence is 11 residues long. Germline V gene data show CDR1 as SEHNR and CDR2 as FQNEAQ (reference sequence). DNA of the CDR3: TGTGCCAGCAGCCGACAGGGGGCGGAGTTCTTC. As protein: CASSRQGAEFF.

This chain joins TRBV20-1 and TRBJ1-1; D is perhaps TRBD1 (5 bases). The germline CDR1 and CDR2 sequences are DFQATT and SNEGSKA (reference sequence). V gave up 4 bases and J gave up 4 bases, with 16 bases separating them. The CDR3 has 14 amino acids. In nucleotides, the CDR3 is TGCAGTGCTACTAACAGGTTTAGGGGCACTGAAGCTTTCTTT. Encoded protein: CSATNRFRGTEAFF.

The rearrangement links TRBV7-9 to TRBJ2-2; D gene ambiguous. The CDR3 sequence is 13 residues long. The V end was cut by 6 bases, the J end by 2 bases, with 7 bases between. Germline CDR1 and CDR2: SEHNR and FQNEAQ (reference sequence). The CDR3 protein is CASRRFNTGELFF. The CDR3 nucleotides are TGTGCCAGCAGAAGGTTCAACACCGGGGAGCTGTTTTTT.

The chain couples TRBV3-1 to TRBJ2-1; TRBD2 agrees at 9 bases. From germline, CDR1 is LGHDT and CDR2 YNNKEL (reference sequence). J was trimmed by 5 bases and V by 0 bases; bases with no gene match: 14. The CDR3 extends over 19 amino acids. The CDR3 coding sequence is TGTGCCAGCAGCCAAGATCTTGACGTAGCGGGAGTCCCCCACAATGAGCAGTTCTTC. This codes for CASSQDLDVAGVPHNEQFF.

The chain carries TRBV5-3 and TRBJ1-2, with 7 bases lining up with TRBD1. TRBV5-3 is filed as an ORF, its function uncertain. This CDR3 is built from 19 residues. V shed 3 bases and J 5 bases; nucleotides not matched to a gene: 22. CDR3 protein: CARSSFFPDGEQGPYGYTF. The DNA for the CDR3 is TGTGCCAGAAGCTCGTTCTTCCCGGACGGGGAACAGGGGCCTTATGGCTACACCTTC.

This clonotype was seen a single time. This chain connects TRBV5-4 to TRBJ2-1, with 7 bases that match TRBD2. Germline CDR1 SGHNT, CDR2 YYREEE (reference sequence). The J segment lost 2 bases and the V segment lost 5 bases, leaving 4 bases of the junction unmatched. The CDR3 loop spans 14 amino acids. The CDR3 region is CASRRRETYNEQFF. The CDR3 DNA follows: TGTGCCAGCAGGCGGCGGGAGACCTACAATGAGCAGTTCTTC.

The rearrangement links TRBV18 to TRBJ1-1; possibly TRBD1 for D (5 bases). Trimming pared 0 bases from V and 8 bases from J, leaving 7 bases between. This CDR3 region has 12 residues. Germline CDR1 is KGHSH and CDR2 is LQKENI. CDR3 bases: TGTGCCAGCTCACCACCGACAGCGGAAGCTTTCTTT. Amino acid sequence: CASSPPTAEAFF. Based on the CDR3 plus reference TRBV18 and TRBJ1-1, the full variable domain is NAGVMQNPRHLVRRRGQEARLRCSPMKGHSHVYWYRQLPEEGLKFMVYLQKENIIDESGMPKERFSAEFPKEGPSILRIQQVVRGDSAAYFCASSPPTAEAFFGQGTRLTVV.

The chain recombines TRBV30 with TRBJ2-1; 7 bases agree with TRBD1. Losses at the gene ends were 4 bases for V and 2 bases for J; bases not matched to a gene: 8. Germline V gene sequence: CDR1 GTSNPN, CDR2 SVGIG (reference sequence). This CDR3 contains 15 residues. The CDR3 here is CAWKVTGYPYNEQFF. Here the CDR3 DNA reads TGTGCCTGGAAAGTGACAGGGTATCCCTACAATGAGCAGTTCTTC. The full variable domain, with the rest looked up from reference TRBV30 and TRBJ2-1, is SQTIHQWPATLVQPVGSPLSLECTVEGTSNPNLYWYRQAAGRGLQLLFYSVGIGQISSEVPQNLSASRPQDRQFILSSKKLLLSDSGFYLCAWKVTGYPYNEQFFGPGTRLTVL.

The rearrangement links TRBV27 to TRBJ1-5; D might be TRBD1 (6 bases). From germline, CDR1 is MNHEY and CDR2 SMNVEV (reference sequence). The CDR3 sequence is 16 residues long. V lost 0 bases, J lost 2 bases, and 11 bases lay in between. The DNA of the CDR3 is TGTGCCAGCAGTTTATCAGGGGGGTCAGGCAATCAGCCCCAGCATTTT. It yields the protein CASSLSGGSGNQPQHF.

The chain couples TRBV3-1 to TRBJ1-2; TRBD1 agrees at 8 bases. The V gene end was trimmed by 4 bases and the J gene end by 4 bases; junction bases not matched to a gene: 5. The CDR3 runs to 14 residues. Germline CDR1 reads LGHDT; CDR2 reads YNNKEL (reference sequence). The DNA of the CDR3 is TGTGCCAGCAGCCTAAGGACAGGGAGCTATGGCTACACCTTC. As protein: CASSLRTGSYGYTF.

This rearrangement joins TRBV18 to TRBJ2-5; TRBD2 agrees at 14 bases. Germline values: CDR1 KGHSH, CDR2 LQKENI. Germline trimming cut 3 bases from V and 2 bases from J; bases unmatched to any gene: 5. The CDR3 has 17 residues. CDR3 protein: CASSPGTSGSWQETQYF. The CDR3 region has the DNA TGTGCCAGCTCACCGGGGACTAGCGGGAGTTGGCAAGAGACCCAGTACTTC. The full variable domain, completed using reference TRBV18 and TRBJ2-5, is NAGVMQNPRHLVRRRGQEARLRCSPMKGHSHVYWYRQLPEEGLKFMVYLQKENIIDESGMPKERFSAEFPKEGPSILRIQQVVRGDSAAYFCASSPGTSGSWQETQYFGPGTRLLVL.

The CDR3 loop reads CATSRVWQTTGELFF. The CDR3 bases are TGTGCCACCAGCAGAGTCTGGCAGACGACCGGGGAGCTGTTTTTT. The chain employs TRBV15 and TRBJ2-2; D gene unclear. CDR3 length equals 15 residues. V lost 1 base to trimming and J lost 5 bases, with 11 bases between them. The germline gives CDR1 LNHNV, CDR2 YYDKDF (reference sequence).